The 13 T cell receptor beta chains given below trace back to one sample, sequenced in a study of CD8+CD57+ T cells in acquired aplastic anemia. Genomic DNA, the template, was used for profiling of the TCR beta VDJ and CDR3. One entry per CDR3 protein, called by TCRdb with MiXCR from the reads. The table records under 500,000 distinct CDR3 sequences, over 25% of them present only once. All sequencing subjects had displayed CD8+CD57+ cell expansion on flow cytometry. Sequences were obtained from sorted CD4+, CD8+, or CD8+CD57+ T cells (not recorded which) from PBMCs. All receptors derive from a human donor with aplastic anemia.

This clonotype was seen at least ten times. At one of its ends the junction is not consistent with the germline gene, which may arise from a read error. This chain uses TRBV7-7 with TRBJ2-7, with D tentatively TRBD1 (6 bases). The CDR3 consists of 14 residues. Germline CDR1 is SSHAT and CDR2 is FNYEAQ (reference sequence). CDR3 DNA sequence: TGTGCTAGCAGCCCTCGACAGGACTCCTACGAGCAGTACTTC. Encoded protein: CASSPRQDSYEQYF.

The chain has TRBV20-1 and TRBJ1-6; possible D gene TRBD1, 6 bases. Germline V lookup: CDR1 DFQATT, CDR2 SNEGSKA (reference sequence). Trimming took 0 bases from V and 11 from J, leaving 23 bases between them. There are 17 residues in the CDR3. DNA for the CDR3: TGCAGTGCTAGAGATTCCACAATCCTAGGACAGTCACCACCCCTCCACTTT. Translation: CSARDSTILGQSPPLHF.

This clonotype was observed many times. The chain links TRBV7-8 to TRBJ2-3; D gene ambiguous. The CDR3 loop spans 12 amino acids. Trimming took off 5 bases at V and 9 bases at J, with 12 bases between the two ends. From germline, CDR1 is SGHVS and CDR2 FQNEAQ. The CDR3 nucleotides read TGTGCCAGCAGCCAAGGCACATGGACGCAGTATTTT. Protein sequence: CASSQGTWTQYF.

This clonotype was detected a few times. V usage is TRBV2 and J usage is TRBJ2-7; the D is unclear. This CDR3 has 14 amino acids. Trimming took off 5 bases at V and 5 bases at J, with 16 bases between the two ends. Germline-derived CDR1 and CDR2 are SNHLY and FYNNEI. CDR3 sequence reads: CASSYPRAGNEQYF. CDR3 bases: TGTGCCAGCAGTTACCCTAGAGCCGGCAACGAGCAGTACTTC. The complete variable domain, with remaining parts taken from reference TRBV2 and TRBJ2-7, reads EPEVTQTPSHQVTQMGQEVILRCVPISNHLYFYWYRQILGQKVEFLVSFYNNEISEKSEIFDDQFSVERPDGSNFTLKIRSTKLEDSAMYFCASSYPRAGNEQYFGPGTRLTVT.

This clonotype was counted many times. This chain uses TRBV7-2 with TRBJ1-1; 7 nucleotides align to TRBD1. V gave up 5 bases and J gave up 6 bases; unmatched junction bases: 9. Per germline, CDR1 SGHTA and CDR2 FQGNSA. CDR3 length: 14 residues. CDR3 region: CASSLRTGLAEAFF. The CDR3 nucleotides are TGTGCCAGCAGCCTCCGGACAGGATTGGCTGAAGCTTTCTTT.

The chain couples TRBV28 to TRBJ1-6; D gene uncertain. Germline values: CDR1 MDHEN, CDR2 SYDVKM. The V end lost 5 bases, the J end lost 14 bases, and 10 bases lay between the germline ends. CDR3 length equals 11 residues. The CDR3 nucleotides are TGTGCCAGCAGTCCTGCCCGTGCCCTCCACTTT. Translation: CASSPARALHF.

This clonotype was counted a few times. This chain joins TRBV28 and TRBJ1-2; D remains ambiguous. CDR3 length: 11 amino acids. The germline V gene encodes CDR1 MDHEN and CDR2 SYDVKM. The CDR3 sequence is CVVSSRYGYTF. As DNA, the CDR3 is TGTGTGGTCAGTTCTCGCTATGGCTACACCTTC.

The V gene is TRBV6-1, the J gene TRBJ1-1; the D is unclear. Germline V CDR1 and CDR2: MNHNS, SASEGT. The V end lost 6 bases, the J end lost 4 bases, and 15 bases lay between the germline ends. The CDR3 is 14 residues long. CDR3 loop: CASSSQQVGTEAFF. The CDR3, as DNA: TGTGCCAGCAGCTCCCAGCAGGTAGGCACTGAAGCTTTCTTT.

This clonotype was counted a single time. A much larger clone differs by one base, so this may be a read error. The rearrangement joins TRBV5-6 to TRBJ1-2, with D possibly being TRBD1 (6 bases). Per germline, CDR1 SGHDT and CDR2 YYEEEE. The CDR3 consists of 15 residues. The CDR3 sequence is CASSHRDTTRRGYAF. DNA for the CDR3: TGTGCCAGCAGCCACCGGGACACCACTCGTCGAGGCTACGCCTTC.

This clonotype showed up just a few times. The rearrangement links TRBV20-1 to TRBJ1-1, with 10 bases fitting TRBD1. This CDR3 has 13 amino acids. V trimming: 6 bases; J trimming: 9 bases; junction bases outside the gene matches: 10. The germline gives CDR1 DFQATT, CDR2 SNEGSKA (reference sequence). As DNA, the CDR3 is TGCAGTGCCCTCGGACAGGGGGGGTTTCAAGCTTTCTTT. It yields the protein CSALGQGGFQAFF.

This clonotype has just a few counts. The chain combines TRBV19 with TRBJ2-1; TRBD2 aligns across 7 bases. The CDR3 contains 12 residues. V shed 5 bases, J shed 8 bases, and the junction held 3 bases outside the gene matches. Looked up from germline, CDR1 is LNHDA and CDR2 is SQIVND (reference sequence). The CDR3 coding sequence is TGTGCCAGTAGTTCGGGGGGTGATGAGCAGTTCTTC. Amino acid sequence: CASSSGGDEQFF.

The table lists this clonotype with a few counts. The chain recombines TRBV6-1 with TRBJ2-5, with 11 positions matching TRBD2. Trimming at V came to 6 bases and at J to 5 bases, leaving 14 bases not matched to a gene. The CDR3 sequence is 17 residues long. Germline V gene sequence: CDR1 MNHNS, CDR2 SASEGT. CDR3 in DNA: TGTGCCAGCAGCCAAGGGACTAGCGGTTTACCGGTGGAGACCCAGTACTTC. Protein sequence: CASSQGTSGLPVETQYF.

The gene calls are TRBV19 and TRBJ2-7; D may be TRBD1 (5 bases). Germline CDR1 and CDR2: LNHDA and SQIVND (reference sequence). V was pared by 2 bases and J by 2 bases, with 13 bases between. CDR3 length equals 15 residues. DNA of the CDR3: TGTGCCAGTAGTATAACGGCAGGGAAAGCCTACGAGCAGTACTTC. Amino acids: CASSITAGKAYEQYF.